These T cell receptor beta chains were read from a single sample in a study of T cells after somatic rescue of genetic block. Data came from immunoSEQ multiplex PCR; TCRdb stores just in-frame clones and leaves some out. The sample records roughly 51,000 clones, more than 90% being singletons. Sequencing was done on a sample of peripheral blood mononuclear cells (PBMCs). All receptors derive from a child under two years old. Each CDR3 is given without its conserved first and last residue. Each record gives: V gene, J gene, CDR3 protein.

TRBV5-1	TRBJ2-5	ASSLGTQETQY
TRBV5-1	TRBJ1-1	ASSWSGGANTEAF
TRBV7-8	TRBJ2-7	ASSLALTTGAYEQY
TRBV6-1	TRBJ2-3	ASKGGGADTQY
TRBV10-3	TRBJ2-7	AIGPGLHEQY
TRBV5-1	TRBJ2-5	ASSLWPGGQETQY
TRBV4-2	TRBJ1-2	ASSQGDNYGYT
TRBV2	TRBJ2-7	ASGTGTHGLTYEQY
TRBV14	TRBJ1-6	ASSLHRGDSPLH
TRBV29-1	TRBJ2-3	SVEGGLTSGSSDTQY
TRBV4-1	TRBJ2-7	ASSGTVAYEQY
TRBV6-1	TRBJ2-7	ASREGQY
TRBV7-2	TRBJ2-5	ASSLFAGRETQY
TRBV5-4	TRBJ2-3	ASSFQPRGLDTQY
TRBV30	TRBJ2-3	AWATSGPSTDTQY
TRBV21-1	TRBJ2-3	ASSKALAGTDTQY
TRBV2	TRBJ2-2	ASSGGRGNTGELF
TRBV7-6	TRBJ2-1	ASSLLAGSYNEQF
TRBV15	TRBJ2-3	ATSDSGSSDTQY
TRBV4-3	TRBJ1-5	ASSQEWAGQGQPQH
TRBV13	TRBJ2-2	ASRRDRGLSGELF
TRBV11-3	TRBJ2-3	ASSLGGDTDTQY
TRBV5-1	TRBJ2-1	ASSLGTSGNEQF
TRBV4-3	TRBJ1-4	ASSQEKWRSRTNEKLF
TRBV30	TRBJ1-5	ACRADSNQPQH
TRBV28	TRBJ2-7	ASSLASLYEQY
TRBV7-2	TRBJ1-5	ASSLSNQPQH
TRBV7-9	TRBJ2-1	ASSLAVTTGGGNEQF
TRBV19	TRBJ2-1	ASSIGSDTYNEQF
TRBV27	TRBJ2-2	ASTPALLVDTGELF
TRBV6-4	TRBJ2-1	ASARDQRNEQF
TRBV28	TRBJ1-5	ASRTGGQPQH
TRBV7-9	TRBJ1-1	ASSLLPRDTEAF
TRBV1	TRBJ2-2	TSSEIGELF
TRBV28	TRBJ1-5	ASSAGTGGNQPQH
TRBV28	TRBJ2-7	ASSPDDRAYEQY
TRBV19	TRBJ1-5	ASSNGGGVNQPQH
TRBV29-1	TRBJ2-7	SVGQGSYEQY
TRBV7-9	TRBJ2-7	ASSSQQGYEQY
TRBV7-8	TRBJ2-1	ASSLVGYSYNEQF
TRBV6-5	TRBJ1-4	ASSSDRDNEKLF
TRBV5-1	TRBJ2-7	ASSLSGAIDYEQY
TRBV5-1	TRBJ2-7	ASSLRQAYEQY
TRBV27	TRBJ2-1	ASSRTSGRADEQF
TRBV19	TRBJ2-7	ASSIGTSGTPYEQY
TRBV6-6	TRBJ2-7	ASSLGLAYSYEQY
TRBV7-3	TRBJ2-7	ASSSPVGPRRGYEQY
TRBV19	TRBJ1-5	ASSYRRSNQPQH
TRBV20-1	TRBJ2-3	ISGSTDTQY
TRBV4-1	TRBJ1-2	ASSQDRVGYT
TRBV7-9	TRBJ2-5	ASSVRDRGRETQY
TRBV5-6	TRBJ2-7	ASSSWSRSFYEQY
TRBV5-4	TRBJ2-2	ASSSNTGELF
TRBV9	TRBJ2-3	ASSVSGRGDTQY
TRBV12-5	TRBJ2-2	ASGTGTGDTGELF